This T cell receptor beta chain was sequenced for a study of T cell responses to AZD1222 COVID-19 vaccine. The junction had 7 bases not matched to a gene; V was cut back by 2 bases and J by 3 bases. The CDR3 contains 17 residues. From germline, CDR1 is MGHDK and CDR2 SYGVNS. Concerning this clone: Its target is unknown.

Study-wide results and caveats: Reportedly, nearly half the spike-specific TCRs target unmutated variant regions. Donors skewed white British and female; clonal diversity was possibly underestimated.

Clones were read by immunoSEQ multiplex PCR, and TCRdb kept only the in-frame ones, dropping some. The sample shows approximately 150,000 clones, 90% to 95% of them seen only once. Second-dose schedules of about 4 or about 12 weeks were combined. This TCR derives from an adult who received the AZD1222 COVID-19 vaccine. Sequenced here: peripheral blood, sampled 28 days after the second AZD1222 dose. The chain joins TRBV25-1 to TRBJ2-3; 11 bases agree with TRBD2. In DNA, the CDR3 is TGTGCCAGCAGTGAACCAGTAACTAGCGGGAGTACAGATACGCAGTATTTT. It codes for CASSEPVTSGSTDTQYF. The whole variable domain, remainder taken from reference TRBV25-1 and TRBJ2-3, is EADIYQTPRYLVIGTGKKITLECSQTMGHDKMYWYQQDPGMELHLIHYSYGVNSTEKGDLSSESTVSRIRTEHFPLTLESARPSHTSQYLCASSEPVTSGSTDTQYFGPGTRLTVL.